The next 7 T cell receptor beta chains were all read from a single sample in a study of T cell responses to AZD1222 COVID-19 vaccine. The repertoire was sequenced with immunoSEQ multiplex PCR; TCRdb's copy has only in-frame clones and lacks some. The table has 140,000 to 150,000 clones, about 86% seen once; the top ten hold less than 6%. The sample was peripheral blood, taken 28 days after the second AZD1222 dose. The receptors come from an adult who received the AZD1222 COVID-19 vaccine.

The V gene is TRBV4-2, the J gene TRBJ1-6; possible D gene TRBD1, 5 bases. Germline V gene lookup returns CDR1 LGHNA and CDR2 YNFKEQ. CDR3 size: 18 residues. V lost 0 bases, J lost 9 bases, and 21 bases lay in between. The CDR3 is CASSQDLSRGTESSPLHF. The CDR3 DNA reads as TGTGCCAGCAGCCAAGATCTGTCTAGGGGAACGGAAAGTTCACCCCTCCACTTT.

The V gene is TRBV7-2, the J gene TRBJ1-2; D might be TRBD1 (5 bases). The CDR3 sequence is 18 residues long. Trimming shortened V by 1 base and J by 4 bases, and 22 bases separated the two germline ends. Germline loops: CDR1 SGHTA, CDR2 FQGNSA. The CDR3 spells CASSLGRVRVGLIYGYTF. The CDR3 nucleotides read TGTGCCAGCAGCTTAGGCCGGGTCAGGGTGGGGCTTATCTATGGCTACACCTTC.

This chain uses TRBV6-5 with TRBJ1-1; 9 positions match TRBD1. The CDR3 loop spans 15 amino acids. After removal of 5 bases from V and 5 bases from J, the junction contained 9 bases not matched to a gene. Germline V lookup: CDR1 MNHEY, CDR2 SVGAGI. Here the CDR3 DNA reads TGTGCCAGCAGTCCCTGGACAGGGGAGGGGACTGAAGCTTTCTTT. As protein: CASSPWTGEGTEAFF.

The rearrangement uses TRBV19 and TRBJ2-4; D is perhaps TRBD1 (5 bases). V dropped 4 bases and J dropped 3 bases, with 25 bases sitting between them. CDR1 is LNHDA and CDR2 is SQIVND in the germline V gene (reference sequence). The CDR3 is 19 residues long. Written as DNA, the CDR3 is TGTGCCAGTAGTACCCCAGGGCCCCGGACGGAGCTCAGCAAAAACATTCAGTACTTC. It encodes CASSTPGPRTELSKNIQYF.

The chain couples TRBV27 to TRBJ2-7, with D possibly matching TRBD1 (6 bases). Trimming cost V 5 bases and J 3 bases, with 11 bases left between them. The CDR3 is made up of 13 amino acids. Germline V lookup: CDR1 MNHEY, CDR2 SMNVEV (reference sequence). This CDR3 is CASSLRTDYEQYF. DNA of the CDR3: TGTGCCAGCAGTCTCCGGACAGACTACGAGCAGTACTTC.

This chain uses TRBV11-2 with TRBJ2-3; TRBD2 matches 9 bases. CDR1 is SGHAT and CDR2 is FQNNGV in the germline V gene. Trimming at V came to 0 bases and at J to 6 bases, leaving 4 bases not matched to a gene. The CDR3 contains 15 residues. The CDR3 sequence: CASSLDRGGADTQYF. The CDR3 DNA follows: TGTGCCAGCAGCTTAGATCGCGGGGGGGCTGATACGCAGTATTTT.

This rearrangement joins TRBV28 to TRBJ2-3; D remains ambiguous. V was clipped by 5 bases and J by 2 bases, with 17 bases between them. The V gene's germline CDR1 is MDHEN and CDR2 SYDVKM. CDR3 length: 16 residues. CDR3 sequence reads: CASSPLAQSITDTQYF. CDR3 sequence (DNA): TGTGCCAGCAGTCCCTTGGCTCAATCCATCACAGATACGCAGTATTTT.